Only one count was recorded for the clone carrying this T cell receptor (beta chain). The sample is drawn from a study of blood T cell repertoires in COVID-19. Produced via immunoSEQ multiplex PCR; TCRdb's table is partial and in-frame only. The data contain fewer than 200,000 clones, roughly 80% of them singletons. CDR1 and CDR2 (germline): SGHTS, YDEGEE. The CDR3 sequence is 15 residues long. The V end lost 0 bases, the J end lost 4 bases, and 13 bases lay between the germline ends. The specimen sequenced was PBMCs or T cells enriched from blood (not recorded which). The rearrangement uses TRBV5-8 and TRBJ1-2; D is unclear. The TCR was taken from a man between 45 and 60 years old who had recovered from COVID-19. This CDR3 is CASSLGPGSGYGYTF. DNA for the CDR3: TGTGCCAGCAGCTTGGGCCCAGGCTCCGGCTATGGCTACACCTTC.